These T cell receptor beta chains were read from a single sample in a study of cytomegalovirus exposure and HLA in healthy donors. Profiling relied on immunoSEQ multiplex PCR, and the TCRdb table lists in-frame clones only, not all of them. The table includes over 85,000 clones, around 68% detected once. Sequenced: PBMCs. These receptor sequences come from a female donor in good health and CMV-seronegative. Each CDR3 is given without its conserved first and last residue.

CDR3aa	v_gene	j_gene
ASSIGGAGNYGYT	TRBV28	TRBJ1-2
ASSQSRRGNTEAF	TRBV16	TRBJ1-1
ASSPVGQGRSGYT	TRBV9	TRBJ1-2
ASSQEGEGTYEQY	TRBV4-3	TRBJ2-7
ASSQAGGLGNEKLF	TRBV4-2	TRBJ1-4
ASSLGPGTGGAGGELF	TRBV5-1	TRBJ2-2
ASTVELVTGRGEEQKETQY	TRBV19	TRBJ2-5
ATSRGSNQPQH	TRBV15	TRBJ1-5
ASSSIAGGGTDTQY	TRBV11-3	TRBJ2-3
ASSTQETNYGYT	TRBV6-6	TRBJ1-2
ASSLEYGGTYEQY	TRBV11-2	TRBJ2-7
ASSQGAWLDGTEAF	TRBV14	TRBJ1-1
ASSRRTGASYGYT	TRBV16	TRBJ1-2
ASSVASSGNTIY	TRBV9	TRBJ1-3
ASSQGASGGNEQF	TRBV4-2	TRBJ2-1
ASSWRRGLDTQY	TRBV27	TRBJ2-3
ASSESNAGKAYNEQF	TRBV10-2	TRBJ2-1
ASTGGAYNEQF	TRBV2	TRBJ2-1
ASSDISGRGEQY	TRBV27	TRBJ2-7
ASSFGRDYNEQF	TRBV7-2	TRBJ2-1
ASSSTTGAGQPQH	TRBV27	TRBJ1-5
ASSWDSQFSGNTIY	TRBV5-1	TRBJ1-3
ASSSNTEAF	TRBV11-2	TRBJ1-1
ASSPQDSGRLGMGEQF	TRBV18	TRBJ2-1
ASSLKAGGPDTQY	TRBV5-1	TRBJ2-3
ASSQDRDGKPVDIQY	TRBV4-1	TRBJ2-4
ASSQGLLQGGHEQF	TRBV4-3	TRBJ2-1
ASSLTLEGELAFTGELF	TRBV7-3	TRBJ2-2
ASSLRTGPFEQY	TRBV7-9	TRBJ2-7
ATRLGNTGELF	TRBV10-1	TRBJ2-2
ASRPRDKNTEAF	TRBV5-1	TRBJ1-1
ASSLGQQDTQY	TRBV4-3	TRBJ2-3
SVTGARMNTEAF	TRBV29-1	TRBJ1-1
ASSLDRGGYNEQF	TRBV4-1	TRBJ2-1
ASSVEEGAYEQY	TRBV6-1	TRBJ2-7
AWKQSSYEQY	TRBV30	-
ASITRGGSIYGYT	TRBV6-1	TRBJ1-2
ASRLADNYGYT	TRBV6-6	TRBJ1-2
ASSDRETTGELF	TRBV6-4	TRBJ2-2
ASSHNMLAGVTYNEQF	TRBV4-2	TRBJ2-1
ASSSTGEKEEAF	TRBV7-2	TRBJ1-1
AWSRVEGTEAF	TRBV30	TRBJ1-1
ASRRQNLLNNEQF	TRBV6-5	TRBJ2-1
ASTGAGTDRGDSYEQY	TRBV5-1	TRBJ2-7
ASSIDPDRELNQPQH	TRBV19	TRBJ1-5
ASKRDSDEKLF	TRBV27	TRBJ1-4
ASSVSGSGGETQY	TRBV9	TRBJ2-5
AWSVQRGALNTEAF	TRBV30	TRBJ1-1
ASREWDRGFNQPQH	TRBV28	TRBJ1-5
ASSQTPVGRQGRNTEAF	TRBV23-1	TRBJ1-1
ASSLERLAPNEQF	TRBV6-6	TRBJ2-1
ASSLVRDTNEQF	TRBV7-2	TRBJ2-1
ARSFTPGYNEQF	TRBV5-3	TRBJ2-1
ASSYGLEAYEQY	TRBV6-5	TRBJ2-7
ASTRQGGQPQH	TRBV19	TRBJ1-5
ASLPRDVGQF	TRBV21-1	TRBJ2-1
ATSVAGGPGDNEQF	TRBV15	TRBJ2-1
ASSVLWDRLPTNEKLF	TRBV30	TRBJ1-4
SLSGRETQY	TRBV20-1	TRBJ2-5
SSSLWLGARSTEAF	TRBV7-9	TRBJ1-1